The 12 T cell receptor beta chains presented below share a single source sample, sequenced in a study of identical twins. TCRdb reanalysed the 5' RACE reads using MiXCR and keeps one entry per CDR3 protein. This table holds about 890,000 distinct CDR3 sequences, 12% found once. These same records also appear under a second study, on yellow fever vaccine responses in identical twins.

Sequenced input: PBMCs. The receptors were sampled from a woman under 30 in good health.

This clonotype has a count of ten or more. Mismatch with germline at one junction end may stem from a read error. The chain carries TRBV27 and TRBJ2-4; tentative D call: TRBD2 (6 bases). The germline V gene encodes CDR1 MNHEY and CDR2 SMNVEV (reference sequence). The CDR3 contains 13 residues. CDR3: CASSLSAGRGLRF. The CDR3 nucleotides are TGTGCCAGCAGTTTATCGGCGGGACGGGGTCTCAGGTTC.

The J gene is TRBJ2-3, the V gene TRBV5-1; possible D gene TRBD1, 6 bases. The CDR3 contains 15 residues. V was clipped by 4 bases and J by 1 base, with 13 bases between them. The germline V gene has CDR1 SGHRS and CDR2 YFSETQ. This CDR3 is CASSGNTGRTDTQYF. Here the CDR3 DNA reads TGCGCCAGCAGCGGAAATACAGGGCGCACAGATACGCAGTATTTT.

This clonotype showed up many times. The chain is built from TRBV10-1 and TRBJ2-5, with D possibly TRBD2 on 7 matching bases. Trimming took 2 bases from V and 4 from J, leaving 14 bases between them. This CDR3 has 15 amino acids. Germline CDR1 reads WNHNN; CDR2 reads SYGVQD (reference sequence). This chain's CDR3 is CASSEPGASGETQYF. In DNA, the CDR3 is TGCGCCAGCAGTGAGCCGGGGGCTAGCGGAGAGACCCAGTACTTC.

This clonotype was seen more than once but under ten times. The J gene is TRBJ2-5, the V gene TRBV5-6; D is unresolved. The V end lost 2 bases, the J end lost 2 bases, and 7 bases lay between the germline ends. CDR1 and CDR2 (germline): SGHDT, YYEEEE. The CDR3 consists of 13 residues. The CDR3 DNA is TGTGCCAGCAGCTTTGTTCATCAAGAGACCCAGTACTTC. Its translation is CASSFVHQETQYF.

The chain combines TRBV6-1 with TRBJ2-3; 9 positions agree with TRBD2. Germline CDR1 reads MNHNS; CDR2 reads SASEGT. The CDR3 sequence is 15 residues long. V lost 5 bases, J lost 4 bases, and 7 bases stayed unmatched. This CDR3 is CASSLAGLVADTQYF. The CDR3 coding sequence is TGTGCCAGCAGTCTAGCGGGGTTAGTGGCAGATACGCAGTATTTT.

The chain employs TRBV6-1 and TRBJ2-2; D not certain. CDR3 length equals 15 residues. Trimming took off 3 bases at V and 1 base at J, with 9 bases between the two ends. Germline V gene sequence: CDR1 MNHNS, CDR2 SASEGT. The CDR3 coding sequence is TGTGCCAGCAGTGACCAACGGATGAACACCGGGGAGCTGTTTTTT. It translates to CASSDQRMNTGELFF.

This sequence joins TRBV12-3 or TRBV12-4 and TRBJ2-5, with TRBD2 matching 13 bases. V gave up 4 bases and J gave up 4 bases; unmatched junction bases: 3. CDR3 length equals 15 residues. The CDR3 loop is CASSWTSGSVETQYF. Here the CDR3 DNA reads TGTGCCAGCAGTTGGACTAGCGGGAGTGTAGAGACCCAGTACTTC.

This clonotype was counted a few times. This rearrangement joins TRBV10-2 to TRBJ2-5; 9 nucleotides line up with TRBD2. The CDR3 consists of 14 residues. The germline gives CDR1 WSHSY, CDR2 SAAADI. V shed 3 bases, J shed 5 bases, and the junction held 4 bases outside the gene matches. The CDR3 sequence: CASSDSGGVETQYF. CDR3 DNA: TGCGCCAGCAGTGATAGCGGGGGTGTCGAGACCCAGTACTTC.

The chain carries TRBV14 and TRBJ1-6, with a tentative D call TRBD1 (6 bases). The CDR3 contains 17 residues. CDR1 and CDR2 (germline): SGHDN, FVKESK. Trimming stripped 3 bases from V and 0 bases from J, with 12 bases between. The CDR3 DNA is TGTGCCAGCAGCCAGGACAGCCTTCACTCCTATAATTCACCCCTCCACTTT. Translation: CASSQDSLHSYNSPLHF.

V usage is TRBV11-3 and J usage is TRBJ2-1, with TRBD2 matching 9 bases. The trim removed 8 bases at V and 2 bases at J, leaving 4 bases unmatched. The CDR3 totals 14 residues. CDR1 is SGHNT, CDR2 YENEEA, per germline. The CDR3 DNA follows: TGTGCCAGCTTGGCTAGCGGGACCTACAATGAGCAGTTCTTC. Its translation: CASLASGTYNEQFF.

The chain carries TRBV24-1 and TRBJ2-1, with 10 nucleotides matching TRBD2. Germline CDR1 and CDR2: KGHDR and SFDVKD. The CDR3 is made up of 13 amino acids. The J segment lost 8 bases and the V segment lost 9 bases, leaving 6 bases of the junction unmatched. The CDR3 protein is CATSAGGGDEQFF. The DNA of the CDR3 is TGTGCCACCTCAGCGGGAGGGGGGGATGAGCAGTTCTTC.

This clonotype was observed a few times. The chain's CDR3 is CSARKQGTSYEQYF. DNA of the CDR3: TGCAGTGCTAGGAAACAGGGGACATCCTACGAGCAGTACTTC. The V call is TRBV20-1, the J call TRBJ2-7; 7 bases are a match to TRBD1. The germline gives CDR1 DFQATT, CDR2 SNEGSKA (reference sequence). The CDR3 covers 14 residues. With V trimmed by 3 bases and J by 1 base, 6 bases remained unmatched.